This TCR beta chain was recovered during a study of T cell responses to AZD1222 COVID-19 vaccine. Findings and caveats of the study: Clonal diversity was possibly underestimated, and white British individuals and females predominated among donors. Spike-wide coverage was observed for vaccine-associated CD4 TCRs, with dominant responses at 160-218 and 743-854. Seropositive AZD1222 recipients at baseline numbered only five to seven.

Assay used: immunoSEQ multiplex PCR; TCRdb lists only in-frame clones, some missing. The sample consists of hundreds of thousands of clones, about 94% of them appearing once. To note about this clone: The antigen remains undetermined.

Per germline, CDR1 SGHNT and CDR2 YENEEA. The CDR3 spans 16 residues. The germline V and J ends were trimmed by 0 bases and 0 bases, with 12 bases remaining between them. Whether given at about 4 or about 12 weeks, second doses were pooled. The source is an adult who received the AZD1222 COVID-19 vaccine. This specimen was peripheral blood, taken 28 days after the second AZD1222 dose. The gene calls are TRBV11-3 and TRBJ2-7; the D is unclear. CDR3 sequence: CASSLDSTRSSYEQYF. The CDR3 DNA is TGTGCCAGCAGCTTAGATAGTACGAGGAGCTCCTACGAGCAGTACTTC.